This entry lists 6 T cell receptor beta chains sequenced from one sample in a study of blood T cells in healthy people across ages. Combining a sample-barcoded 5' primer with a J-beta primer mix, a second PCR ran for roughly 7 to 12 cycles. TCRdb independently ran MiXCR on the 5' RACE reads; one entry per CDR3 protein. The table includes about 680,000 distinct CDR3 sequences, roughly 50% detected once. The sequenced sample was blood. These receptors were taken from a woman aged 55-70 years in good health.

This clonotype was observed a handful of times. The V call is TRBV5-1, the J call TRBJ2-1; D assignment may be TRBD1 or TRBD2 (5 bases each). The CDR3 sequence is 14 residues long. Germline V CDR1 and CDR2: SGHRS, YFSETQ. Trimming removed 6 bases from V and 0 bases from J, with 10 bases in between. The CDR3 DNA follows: TGCGCCAGCACCCCGGGGACCTCCTACAATGAGCAGTTCTTC. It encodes CASTPGTSYNEQFF. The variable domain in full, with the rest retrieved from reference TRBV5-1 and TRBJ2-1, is KAGVTQTPRYLIKTRGQQVTLSCSPISGHRSVSWYQQTPGQGLQFLFEYFSETQRNKGNFPGRFSGRQFSNSRSEMNVSTLELGDSALYLCASTPGTSYNEQFFGPGTRLTVL.

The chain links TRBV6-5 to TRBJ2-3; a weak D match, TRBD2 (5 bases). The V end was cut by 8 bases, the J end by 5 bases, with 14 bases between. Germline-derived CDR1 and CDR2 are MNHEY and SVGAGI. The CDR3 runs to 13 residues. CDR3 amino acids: CASWRGRGDTQYF. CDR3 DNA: TGTGCCAGCTGGAGAGGGAGAGGAGATACGCAGTATTTT.

The CDR3 coding sequence is TGTGCCAGCAGTTTATCGACTAGCGGCCTCGGCAATGAGCAGTTCTTC. Its translation: CASSLSTSGLGNEQFF. This rearrangement joins TRBV28 to TRBJ2-1, with TRBD2 identical over 9 bases. Germline V CDR1 and CDR2: MDHEN, SYDVKM. This CDR3 is 16 amino acids long. V lost 1 base, J lost 6 bases, and 7 bases stayed unmatched.

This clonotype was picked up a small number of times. The CDR3 loop is CASSQDAGDGYTF. The CDR3 bases are TGCGCCAGCAGCCAAGATGCAGGGGATGGCTACACCTTC. The V gene is TRBV4-3, the J gene TRBJ1-2, with a possible D match to TRBD1 (6 bases). V lost 0 bases, J lost 6 bases, and 8 bases lay in between. This CDR3 region has 13 residues. Germline loops: CDR1 LGHNA, CDR2 YSLEER.

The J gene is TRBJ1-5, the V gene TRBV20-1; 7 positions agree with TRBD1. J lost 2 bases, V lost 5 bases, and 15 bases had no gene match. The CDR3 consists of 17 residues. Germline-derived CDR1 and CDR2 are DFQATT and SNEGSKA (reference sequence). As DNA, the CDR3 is TGCAGTGCTGTCCGTCCAGGGGGGGGACGAGGCAATCAGCCCCAGCATTTT. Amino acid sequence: CSAVRPGGGRGNQPQHF.

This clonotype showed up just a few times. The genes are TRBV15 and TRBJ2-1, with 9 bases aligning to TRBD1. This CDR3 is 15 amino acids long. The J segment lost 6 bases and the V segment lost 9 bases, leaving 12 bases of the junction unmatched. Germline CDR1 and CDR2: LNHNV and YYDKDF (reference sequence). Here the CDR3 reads CATHHTGGGGNEQFF. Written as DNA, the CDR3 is TGTGCCACGCACCACACAGGGGGCGGCGGCAATGAGCAGTTCTTC.